Included here is one T cell receptor (beta chain) sequence, with context. No antigen is known for it. Regarding time point: after dendritic cell vaccination, including at tumor progression/relapse. The J segment lost 5 bases and the V segment lost 8 bases, leaving 6 bases of the junction unmatched. Germline CDR1 SNHLY, CDR2 FYNNEI. The CDR3 runs 13 residues. Amplification used 60 V beta primers and 13 J beta primers. TCRdb keeps only in-frame clones here, not all; method: immunoSEQ multiplex PCR. The repertoire holds 55,000 to 75,000 clones, roughly 80% seen once, with around 16% in the top ten. The data were obtained in a study of glioma-infiltrating T cells after dendritic cell vaccination. Overall study results and limits: Longer survival after dendritic cell vaccination followed higher pretreatment TIL content.

The origin of this receptor is a human donor with glioblastoma. The sequences come from blood, collected after dendritic cell vaccination. The V gene is TRBV2, the J gene TRBJ2-5, with TRBD2 matching over 9 bases. CDR3 sequence (DNA): TGTGCCAGCTATAGCGGGGGACGGGAGACCCAGTACTTC. Translation gives CASYSGGRETQYF. The full variable domain, with the rest looked up from reference TRBV2 and TRBJ2-5, is EPEVTQTPSHQVTQMGQEVILRCVPISNHLYFYWYRQILGQKVEFLVSFYNNEISEKSEIFDDQFSVERPDGSNFTLKIRSTKLEDSAMYFCASYSGGRETQYFGPGTRLLVL.